These T cell receptor beta chains were read from a single sample in a study of T cell changes during pregnancy in multiple sclerosis. Generated by immunoSEQ multiplex PCR, the TCRdb table keeps only in-frame clones and is missing some. The sample includes about 75,000 clones, 90% to 95% of them seen just once. The input for sequencing was CD4+ T cells from peripheral blood mononuclear cells, taken after pregnancy. Source of these receptors: a female donor with multiple sclerosis, enrolled in a pregnancy study. The CDR3 runs from the conserved cysteine through the conserved F or W. D genes are given only for firm matches. Clone size, where shown, is once, few, many, or a class for clones that have expanded.

length: 13
J: TRBJ1-2
D: NA
V: TRBV6-4
size: once
DNA: TGTGCCAGCAGTGAGACCGGGGGGTATGGCTACACCTTC
CDR3: CASSETGGYGYTF

length: 14
J: TRBJ2-3
D: NA
V: TRBV29-1
size: NA
DNA: TGCAGCGTTGGCCCCCCGACCGGGGAAGATACGCAGTATTTT
CDR3: CSVGPPTGEDTQYF

length: 16
J: TRBJ2-2
D: TRBD1
V: TRBV30
size: NA
DNA: TGTGCCTGGAGGCCGGACAGGCCGTCGAACACCGGGGAGCTGTTTTTT
CDR3: CAWRPDRPSNTGELFF

length: 16
J: TRBJ2-1
D: NA
V: TRBV21-1
size: NA
DNA: TGTGCCAGCAGCAAGTCCGGGACAGGGGTGTACAATGAGCAGTTCTTC
CDR3: CASSKSGTGVYNEQFF

length: 13
J: TRBJ1-2
D: TRBD1
V: TRBV27
size: NA
DNA: TGTGCCAGCAGTATACAGGGGACCTATGGCTACACCTTC
CDR3: CASSIQGTYGYTF

length: 19
J: TRBJ2-1
D: TRBD2
V: TRBV5-1
size: NA
DNA: TGCGCCAGCAGCTTGGCGGCTAGCGGGAGCAGTAGGTCCTACAATGAGCAGTTCTTC
CDR3: CASSLAASGSSRSYNEQFF

length: 16
J: TRBJ2-3
D: TRBD2
V: TRBV5-4
size: NA
DNA: TGTGCCAGCAGCTCAGGGACTAGCGGGAGTTCCCATACGCAGTATTTT
CDR3: CASSSGTSGSSHTQYF

length: 16
J: TRBJ2-5
D: TRBD2
V: TRBV18
size: NA
DNA: TGTGCCAGCTTGCCGGGACTAGCGGGGACACAAGAGACCCAGTACTTC
CDR3: CASLPGLAGTQETQYF

length: 13
J: TRBJ2-3
D: NA
V: TRBV28
size: NA
DNA: TGTGCCAGCGGAGTACCCCGCACAGATACGCAGTATTTT
CDR3: CASGVPRTDTQYF

length: 17
J: TRBJ2-1
D: TRBD2
V: TRBV29-1
size: NA
DNA: TGCAGCGTTGATTCTCCGGCGGGCCTAGCGGTTACAAATGAGCAGTTCTTC
CDR3: CSVDSPAGLAVTNEQFF

length: 15
J: TRBJ2-1
D: TRBD2
V: TRBV28
size: NA
DNA: TGTGCCAGCGGCCTTACTAGCGGACTTGGGAATGAGCAGTTCTTC
CDR3: CASGLTSGLGNEQFF

length: 14
J: TRBJ2-1
D: NA
V: TRBV18
size: NA
DNA: TGTGCCAGCAGAGGGCCGGGGACCTACAATGAGCAGTTCTTC
CDR3: CASRGPGTYNEQFF

length: 14
J: TRBJ1-2
D: NA
V: TRBV28
size: NA
DNA: TGTGCCAGCAGCGATCCTCATGTTTTAGTGGGCTACACCTTC
CDR3: CASSDPHVLVGYTF

length: 13
J: TRBJ1-2
D: TRBD1
V: TRBV7-9
size: NA
DNA: TGTGCCAGCAGTTTGGACAGGGTCTATGGCTACACCTTC
CDR3: CASSLDRVYGYTF

length: 17
J: TRBJ2-6
D: NA
V: TRBV2
size: NA
DNA: TGTGCCAGTCACCACAGGGTACAGATCTCTGGGGCCAACGTCCTGACTTTC
CDR3: CASHHRVQISGANVLTF

length: 15
J: TRBJ1-3
D: NA
V: TRBV15
size: NA
DNA: TGTGCCACCAGCAGAGATAGGAGCTCTGGAAACACCATATATTTT
CDR3: CATSRDRSSGNTIYF

length: 15
J: TRBJ2-7
D: NA
V: TRBV6-1
size: NA
DNA: TGTGCCAGCAGTGAAACACAGGGAATTCCCTACGAGCAGTACTTC
CDR3: CASSETQGIPYEQYF

length: 15
J: TRBJ1-6
D: TRBD1
V: TRBV2
size: NA
DNA: TGTGCCAGCAGTGGCCCGGGACAGGGTAATTCACCCCTCCACTTT
CDR3: CASSGPGQGNSPLHF

length: 15
J: TRBJ2-1
D: TRBD2
V: TRBV6-5
size: NA
DNA: TGTGCCAGCAGTCCCTTGGGGAGGGCCTGGAATGAGCAGTTCTTC
CDR3: CASSPLGRAWNEQFF

length: 16
J: TRBJ2-2
D: NA
V: TRBV5-6
size: NA
DNA: TGTGCCAGCAGCCTGTCTCGGGGGACGAACACCGGGGAGCTGTTTTTT
CDR3: CASSLSRGTNTGELFF

length: 15
J: TRBJ2-1
D: NA
V: TRBV7-7
size: once
DNA: TGTGCTAGCAGCCTAATTGGCGGCGGATACAATGAGCAGTTCTTC
CDR3: CASSLIGGGYNEQFF

length: 17
J: TRBJ2-3
D: NA
V: TRBV5-8
size: once
DNA: TGTGCCAGCAGCTTGGGGAGGGTATCAACCAAGGGAGATACGCAGTATTTT
CDR3: CASSLGRVSTKGDTQYF

length: 13
J: TRBJ1-6
D: NA
V: TRBV6-6
size: NA
DNA: TGTGCCAGCAAACAGTCGCAGTTCTCACCCCTCCACTTT
CDR3: CASKQSQFSPLHF

length: 12
J: TRBJ2-1
D: NA
V: TRBV15
size: NA
DNA: TGTGCCACCAGCACCCTTTACAATGAGCAGTTCTTC
CDR3: CATSTLYNEQFF

length: 15
J: TRBJ2-7
D: TRBD2
V: TRBV4-2
size: NA
DNA: TGTGCCAGCAGCCAAGGGCGGGAGGCCGGATACGAGCAGTACTTC
CDR3: CASSQGREAGYEQYF

length: 15
J: TRBJ1-5
D: TRBD1
V: TRBV18
size: NA
DNA: TGTGCCAGCTCACCGGCTACAGGGGGAGAACAGCCCCAGCATTTT
CDR3: CASSPATGGEQPQHF

length: 16
J: TRBJ2-3
D: TRBD2
V: TRBV19
size: once
DNA: TGTGCCAGTAGTATAGGTGGTAGCGGGAGTTCAGATACGCAGTATTTT
CDR3: CASSIGGSGSSDTQYF

length: 14
J: TRBJ2-7
D: TRBD2
V: TRBV7-2
size: once
DNA: TGTGCCAGCAGAGAGAGCGGGAGACTCTACGAGCAGTACTTC
CDR3: CASRESGRLYEQYF

length: 20
J: TRBJ2-7
D: TRBD2
V: TRBV4-2
size: NA
DNA: TGTGCCAGCAGCCAAGACCGGGCCCTGTTCCTAGCGGGTAAAGACTACGAGCAGTACTTC
CDR3: CASSQDRALFLAGKDYEQYF

length: 13
J: TRBJ2-7
D: NA
V: TRBV5-6
size: NA
DNA: TGTGCCAGCAGCTTGCCGGGGACCTACGAGCAGTACTTC
CDR3: CASSLPGTYEQYF

length: 16
J: TRBJ2-7
D: TRBD1
V: TRBV6-6
size: NA
DNA: TGTGCCAGCAGTTCACACAGGGGCCCGGGCTCCTACGAGCAGTACTTC
CDR3: CASSSHRGPGSYEQYF

length: 14
J: TRBJ1-5
D: TRBD1
V: TRBV6-1
size: NA
DNA: TGTGCCAGCGGTGACAGGGGGGACGATCAGCCCCAGCATTTT
CDR3: CASGDRGDDQPQHF

length: 16
J: TRBJ1-2
D: NA
V: TRBV6-4
size: once
DNA: TGTGCCAGCAGGCGGAACCACAGGGCAGCTAACTATGGCTACACCTTC
CDR3: CASRRNHRAANYGYTF

length: 17
J: TRBJ2-6
D: NA
V: TRBV7-9
size: once
DNA: TGTGCCAGCAGCTTAGCGCGGGGTGGCTCTGGGGCCAACGTCCTGACTTTC
CDR3: CASSLARGGSGANVLTF

length: 11
J: TRBJ1-4
D: NA
V: TRBV19
size: NA
DNA: TGTGCCAGTACCCTCCGGGAAAAACTGTTTTTT
CDR3: CASTLREKLFF

length: 14
J: TRBJ2-7
D: TRBD1
V: TRBV7-9
size: NA
DNA: TGTGCCAGCAGCCCCCCGGGACAGGGTGAAGAGCAGTACTTC
CDR3: CASSPPGQGEEQYF

length: 15
J: TRBJ1-5
D: TRBD1
V: TRBV7-9
size: NA
DNA: TGTGCCAGCAGCCGGACAGGGGGCGGCAATCAGCCCCAGCATTTT
CDR3: CASSRTGGGNQPQHF

length: 16
J: TRBJ2-3
D: TRBD2
V: TRBV10-3
size: NA
DNA: TGTGCCATCAGTGAAAGACTAGCGGGAGGCACAGATACGCAGTATTTT
CDR3: CAISERLAGGTDTQYF

length: 16
J: TRBJ2-5
D: TRBD2
V: TRBV28
size: NA
DNA: TGTGCCAGCAGTCCCGGGACTACCGACTTAAAAGAGACCCAGTACTTC
CDR3: CASSPGTTDLKETQYF

length: 13
J: TRBJ2-7
D: NA
V: TRBV19
size: NA
DNA: TGTGCCAGTAGTATAGGTCTAACCTACGAGCAGTACTTC
CDR3: CASSIGLTYEQYF

length: 16
J: TRBJ2-5
D: TRBD2
V: TRBV4-2
size: NA
DNA: TGTGCCAGCAGCGCTGCTAGCGGGAGTTTCCAAGAGACCCAGTACTTC
CDR3: CASSAASGSFQETQYF

length: 15
J: TRBJ2-1
D: TRBD2
V: TRBV5-1
size: NA
DNA: TGCGCCAGCAGCTCCAGCGGGAACCCTTACAATGAGCAGTTCTTC
CDR3: CASSSSGNPYNEQFF